This TCR beta chain originates from a study of control samples from healthy donors and cancer patients (dated by TCRdb to the early 2020s). From the cysteine through the phenylalanine, the CDR3 covers 19 amino acids. The only DNA kept is the CDR3, 57 bases in frame from the first base. The germline V gene (reference sequence) supplies CDR1 SEHNR and CDR2 FQNEAQ. V gives up 3 bases and J gives up 0 bases, and the segment between their germline ends measures 18 bases. Library preparation used the immunoSEQ multiplex PCR assay. The source is immuneACCESS, and TCRdb retained only in-frame sequences with V and J called. Part of the clones is not carried over; for the studies checked, unresolved V genes explain less than half of this, and the remainder is unexplained. The sample table records fewer than 150,000 clones; 91% of these occur just once. Together, the top ten hold 7.8% of the sample. This clone was seen just once. Its antigen remains unidentified. Per-nucleotide qualities are absent, and no much larger clonotype sits a single base away.

Sequenced sample: blood. The clonotype was recovered from a woman between 18 and 29 years old in good health. The chain is made from TRBV7-9 and TRBJ2-6, and the D gene may be TRBD2, 6 bases matching. The nucleotides are TGTGCCAGCAGCTTCGGGATCGGGGGTTTCGGCTCTGGGGCCAACGTCCTGACTTTC. Its protein reads: CASSFGIGGFGSGANVLTF.